This TCR beta chain emerged from a study of blood T cell repertoires in COVID-19. Overall study context: The cDNA or gDNA used as material had been derived from T cells, B-cell-depleted T cells, or PBMCs.

Sequencing was performed with immunoSEQ multiplex PCR; in TCRdb, only in-frame clones are kept and a portion is missing. The sample holds 200,000 to 250,000 clones, more than 75% seen once. CDR3 size: 13 residues. Looked up from germline, CDR1 is SNHLY and CDR2 is FYNNEI. V dropped 5 bases and J dropped 1 base, with 6 bases sitting between them. The source is a woman aged 40 to 50 with acute or convalescent COVID-19. This chain links TRBV2 with TRBJ1-3; D gene unclear. The sample taken for sequencing was peripheral blood. Written as DNA, the CDR3 is TGTGCCAGCAGTCTTGAGTCTGGAAACACCATATATTTT. This encodes CASSLESGNTIYF. Full variable domain (missing parts from reference TRBV2 and TRBJ1-3): EPEVTQTPSHQVTQMGQEVILRCVPISNHLYFYWYRQILGQKVEFLVSFYNNEISEKSEIFDDQFSVERPDGSNFTLKIRSTKLEDSAMYFCASSLESGNTIYFGEGSWLTVV.